Listed here are 5 T cell receptor beta chains from one sample, sequenced in a study of shared clonotypes between healthy human individuals. Sequencing was performed with immunoSEQ multiplex PCR; in TCRdb, only in-frame clones are kept and a portion is missing. The data hold about 490,000 clones, with approximately 82% observed a single time. Material: PBMCs. The source is a middle-aged woman in good health. Some clones in this sample may be carry-over from other donors' samples.

The gene calls are TRBV7-3 and TRBJ2-3, with no clear D. Germline lookup yields CDR1 SGHTA and CDR2 FQGTGA. V dropped 5 bases and J dropped 6 bases, with 12 bases sitting between them. This CDR3 is built from 13 residues. This chain's CDR3 is CASSVYRRDTQYF. The DNA for the CDR3 is TGTGCCAGCAGCGTATACCGTCGGGATACGCAGTATTTT.

In the case of this clone: Being one base from a much bigger clone, this may be a read error. V gene TRBV4-3 combines with J gene TRBJ2-1; 8 nucleotides agree with TRBD2. CDR1 and CDR2 from the germline V gene are LGHNA and YSLEER. V was clipped by 0 bases and J by 14 bases; unmatched bases: 6. The CDR3 totals 13 residues. DNA for the CDR3: TGCGCCAGCAGCCAAGAGCCGGTGACTAGCGAGTTCTTC. It encodes CASSQEPVTSEFF.

The rearrangement links TRBV29-1 to TRBJ1-4; weak D call: TRBD1 (5 bases). V was cut by 3 bases and J by 3 bases, with 23 bases left in between. Germline V gene sequence: CDR1 SQVTM, CDR2 ANQGSEA. The CDR3 sequence is 18 residues long. The CDR3 coding sequence is TGCAGCGTTGAGGCGGCAGGGTCCGCGCGGTGGGCTAATGAAAAACTGTTTTTT. Translation gives CSVEAAGSARWANEKLFF.

This clone was seen a single time. The chain employs TRBV10-1 and TRBJ2-3; possibly TRBD2 for D (5 bases). The CDR3 spans 15 residues. Germline V gene data show CDR1 as WNHNN and CDR2 as SYGVQD (reference sequence). V lost 4 bases and J lost 1, with 12 bases in between. The CDR3 sequence is CASSGPTEGTDTQYF. CDR3 bases: TGCGCCAGCAGTGGTCCCACGGAGGGCACAGATACGCAGTATTTT.

V is TRBV28 and J is TRBJ2-7; 7 bases are shared with TRBD2. Trimming removed 5 bases from V and 0 bases from J; junction bases left unmatched: 4. The CDR3 totals 14 residues. Germline V CDR1 and CDR2: MDHEN, SYDVKM. CDR3 bases: TGTGCCAGCAGTGGAAAGCGGGACTCCTACGAGCAGTACTTC. This sequence encodes CASSGKRDSYEQYF.